Presented here are 30 T cell receptor beta chains from one specimen sequenced in a study of control samples from healthy donors and cancer patients. This table comes from immunoSEQ multiplex PCR, and its TCRdb copy is limited to in-frame clones, with some not included. The sample lists roughly 79,000 clones, more than 80% occurring once. The sequenced sample was blood. These TCRs come from a man aged 50 to 59 in good health.

The chain carries TRBV30 and TRBJ2-1; D perhaps matches TRBD2 (6 bases). Trimming cost V 5 bases and J 0 bases, with 29 bases left between them. This CDR3 has 20 amino acids. From germline, CDR1 is GTSNPN and CDR2 SVGIG (reference sequence). CDR3 amino acids: CAWGPFGGEEGTYSYNEQFF. The CDR3 DNA sequence: TGTGCCTGGGGCCCCTTCGGCGGGGAAGAGGGGACCTACTCCTACAATGAGCAGTTCTTC. Filled out from reference TRBV30 and TRBJ2-1, the complete variable domain reads SQTIHQWPATLVQPVGSPLSLECTVEGTSNPNLYWYRQAAGRGLQLLFYSVGIGQISSEVPQNLSASRPQDRQFILSSKKLLLSDSGFYLCAWGPFGGEEGTYSYNEQFFGPGTRLTVL.

V usage is TRBV18 and J usage is TRBJ1-1; weak D call: TRBD1 (6 bases). Germline assignment: CDR1 KGHSH and CDR2 LQKENI. V was trimmed by 3 bases and J by 4 bases, leaving 15 bases between them. The CDR3 sequence is 15 residues long. The CDR3 DNA is TGTGCCAGCTCACCTAATCTGAGGGGGGGCACTGAAGCTTTCTTT. Protein product: CASSPNLRGGTEAFF.

Concerning this clone: This same CDR3 is encoded by further DNA sequences in the sample. The chain has TRBV12-3 or TRBV12-4 and TRBJ1-5; possible D gene TRBD1, 5 bases. Between the trimmed V and J ends, which lost 4 bases and 4 bases, there was a span of 8 bases. CDR3 size: 13 residues. CDR3 sequence: CASSSQGNQPQHF. The CDR3 DNA sequence: TGTGCCAGCAGTTCCCAGGGTAATCAGCCCCAGCATTTT.

The rearrangement joins TRBV29-1 to TRBJ2-2; 10 bases agree with TRBD2. The germline V gene has CDR1 SQVTM and CDR2 ANQGSEA. V gave up 4 bases and J gave up 5 bases; unmatched junction bases: 4. The CDR3 spans 14 residues. The CDR3: CSVGGTSETGELFF. The CDR3 region has the DNA TGCAGCGTTGGGGGGACTAGCGAAACCGGGGAGCTGTTTTTT.

This rearrangement joins TRBV5-7 to TRBJ2-7, with a tentative D call TRBD1 (6 bases). TRBV5-7 is identified as an open reading frame with a role that is uncertain. V lost 7 bases and J lost 0, with 8 bases in between. CDR3 length equals 12 residues. The CDR3 sequence: CASGTRSYEQYF. CDR3 nucleotide sequence: TGTGCCAGCGGGACACGCTCCTACGAGCAGTACTTC.

This clone was observed at least ten times. The rearrangement links TRBV6-5 to TRBJ1-6; TRBD1 is a possible D gene (5 bases). This CDR3 comprises 13 residues. CDR1 MNHEY and CDR2 SVGAGI come from the germline V gene. V lost 10 bases, J lost 7 bases, and 14 bases lay in between. This CDR3 reads CATPGTENSPLHF. The CDR3 nucleotides are TGTGCCACTCCCGGGACGGAAAATTCACCCCTCCACTTT.

The table lists this clone with a count of one. This sequence joins TRBV7-2 and TRBJ2-7, with 12 positions matching TRBD2. The V segment lost 1 base and the J segment 6 bases; nucleotides outside the gene matches: 10. This CDR3 has 17 amino acids. Looked up from germline, CDR1 is SGHTA and CDR2 is FQGNSA. CDR3 nucleotides: TGTGCCAGCAGCTTAGGAAGTCTAGCGGGAGGGCCTCTCGAGCAGTACTTC. Its translation: CASSLGSLAGGPLEQYF.

The chain couples TRBV5-6 to TRBJ1-4, with D unclear. This CDR3 spans 12 amino acids. V was clipped by 7 bases and J by 8 bases, with 12 bases between them. CDR1 and CDR2 (germline): SGHDT, YYEEEE. The CDR3 DNA reads TGTGCCAGCTCCAAGAGAGACGAAAAACTGTTTTTT. Protein product: CASSKRDEKLFF. The whole variable domain, remainder taken from reference TRBV5-6 and TRBJ1-4, is DAGVTQSPTHLIKTRGQQVTLRCSPKSGHDTVSWYQQALGQGPQFIFQYYEEEERQRGNFPDRFSGHQFPNYSSELNVNALLLGDSALYLCASSKRDEKLFFGSGTQLSVL.

The genes are TRBV2 and TRBJ2-3; 9 nucleotides agree with TRBD2. CDR3 size: 15 residues. After removal of 2 bases from V and 4 bases from J, the junction contained 4 bases not matched to a gene. Germline V gene lookup returns CDR1 SNHLY and CDR2 FYNNEI. The CDR3: CASSEFSGRADTQYF. The CDR3 nucleotides are TGTGCCAGCAGTGAATTTAGCGGGAGAGCAGATACGCAGTATTTT.

The V gene is TRBV6-1, the J gene TRBJ2-1; 9 bases are shared with TRBD1. The CDR3 runs to 15 residues. CDR1 is MNHNS and CDR2 is SASEGT in the germline V gene. With V trimmed by 1 base and J by 7 bases, 5 bases remained unmatched. CDR3 bases: TGTGCCAGCAGTGAAGGGACAGGGGTTATAAATGAGCAGTTCTTC. This gives the protein CASSEGTGVINEQFF.

The genes are TRBV19 and TRBJ1-1; 7 nucleotides line up with TRBD1. Germline trimming cut 8 bases from V and 3 bases from J; bases unmatched to any gene: 9. Per the germline V gene, CDR1 is LNHDA and CDR2 is SQIVND (reference sequence). The CDR3 spans 14 residues. Written as DNA, the CDR3 is TGTGCCAGTGGTCCAATTGACAGGGACACTGAAGCTTTCTTT. Its protein is CASGPIDRDTEAFF.

V usage is TRBV13 and J usage is TRBJ1-2; 9 bases are a match to TRBD1. CDR1 and CDR2 from the germline V gene are PRHDT and FYEKMQ (reference sequence). The CDR3 runs 15 residues. After removal of 4 bases from V and 3 bases from J, the junction contained 6 bases not matched to a gene. This CDR3 reads CASSSPGQGDYGYTF. CDR3 coding DNA: TGTGCCAGCAGCTCACCGGGACAGGGAGACTATGGCTACACCTTC.

This chain links TRBV4-1 with TRBJ1-2, with TRBD1 matching over 9 bases. The junction had 12 bases not matched to a gene; V was cut back by 4 bases and J by 0 bases. Germline CDR1 and CDR2: MGHRA and YSYEKL. The CDR3 covers 18 residues. The CDR3 DNA reads as TGCGCCAGCAGCCTACGGACAGGGGTTGAATCTACTAACTATGGCTACACCTTC. Translating it yields CASSLRTGVESTNYGYTF.

The chain recombines TRBV24-1 with TRBJ2-2, with a tentative D call TRBD1 (5 bases). The germline CDR1 and CDR2 sequences are KGHDR and SFDVKD. The CDR3 spans 16 residues. Trimming left V 0 bases short and J 2 bases short, with 9 bases between. The CDR3 DNA reads as TGTGCCACCAGTGATTTGGGGGCGGAAAACACCGGGGAGCTGTTTTTT. It translates to CATSDLGAENTGELFF.

The chain joins TRBV24-1 to TRBJ2-3; 8 bases are a match to TRBD1. Germline-derived CDR1 and CDR2 are KGHDR and SFDVKD. The trim removed 0 bases at V and 5 bases at J, leaving 6 bases unmatched. The CDR3 loop spans 16 amino acids. The CDR3 loop is CATSDLGAGGEDTQYF. The CDR3, as DNA: TGTGCCACCAGTGATTTGGGGGCAGGGGGCGAAGATACGCAGTATTTT.

This chain joins TRBV18 and TRBJ1-6; D gene unclear. V was cut by 2 bases and J by 9 bases, with 11 bases left in between. CDR3 length equals 14 residues. Germline CDR1 and CDR2: KGHSH and LQKENI. The CDR3 loop reads CASSPEMGISPLHF. The CDR3, as DNA: TGTGCCAGCTCACCAGAGATGGGGATTTCACCCCTCCACTTT.

J is TRBJ1-3 and V is TRBV10-3; TRBD1 might be the D (6 bases). The CDR3 covers 14 residues. The V end lost 10 bases, the J end lost 4 bases, and 17 bases lay between the germline ends. Germline lookup yields CDR1 ENHRY and CDR2 SYGVKD. The CDR3 DNA sequence: TGTGCCACCATGGAACAGGGTAAAGGAAACACCATATATTTT. Translation gives CATMEQGKGNTIYF.

The chain carries TRBV7-6 and TRBJ2-1; 10 bases are a match to TRBD2. Trimming at V came to 5 bases and at J to 1 base, leaving 5 bases not matched to a gene. This CDR3 comprises 16 residues. CDR1 is SGHVS, CDR2 FNYEAQ, per germline. This chain's CDR3 is CASSTLAGGSYNEQFF. DNA of the CDR3: TGTGCCAGCAGCACGTTAGCGGGAGGATCCTACAATGAGCAGTTCTTC.

This clone appeared a single time. The CDR3 is CASFLGQGVYEQFF. The DNA for the CDR3 is TGTGCCAGCTTTTTGGGACAGGGGGTCTATGAGCAGTTCTTC. The J gene is TRBJ2-1, the V gene TRBV21-1; the table's D gene call, TRBD1, was not cross checked with the DNA. TRBV21-1 is a listed pseudogene. The CDR3 contains 14 residues.

This chain uses TRBV7-9 with TRBJ2-1; 13 nucleotides agree with TRBD2. Germline V gene sequence: CDR1 SEHNR, CDR2 FQNEAQ (reference sequence). The CDR3 totals 17 residues. V lost 1 base and J lost 10; bases outside the gene matches: 10. This CDR3 reads CASSLGLAGGPNEEQFF. The CDR3 nucleotides are TGTGCCAGCAGCTTAGGACTAGCGGGAGGCCCGAATGAGGAGCAGTTCTTC.

This sequence joins TRBV5-6 and TRBJ1-5, with D unclear. Germline V lookup: CDR1 SGHDT, CDR2 YYEEEE. V lost 2 bases and J lost 3, with 6 bases in between. This CDR3 has 13 residues. The CDR3 is CASSFSSNQPQHF. Here the CDR3 DNA reads TGTGCCAGCAGCTTCAGCTCCAATCAGCCCCAGCATTTT.

The table lists this clone with a few counts. The genes are TRBV28 and TRBJ2-7; 16 bases are shared with TRBD2. CDR3 length equals 17 residues. From germline, CDR1 is MDHEN and CDR2 SYDVKM. Trimming removed 5 bases from V and 4 bases from J; junction bases left unmatched: 8. The CDR3 region is CASSPGTSGRAGYEQYF. The CDR3 DNA reads as TGTGCCAGCAGTCCCGGGACTAGCGGGAGGGCCGGGTACGAGCAGTACTTC. The entire variable domain, with the rest obtained from reference TRBV28 and TRBJ2-7, is as follows: DVKVTQSSRYLVKRTGEKVFLECVQDMDHENMFWYRQDPGLGLRLIYFSYDVKMKEKGDIPEGYSVSREKKERFSLILESASTNQTSMYLCASSPGTSGRAGYEQYFGPGTRLTVT.

In this sample, this clone turned up once. CDR3 residues: CATSRAFPSGRSGGELFF. CDR3 in DNA: TGTGCCACCAGCAGAGCTTTCCCTAGCGGGAGGTCGGGCGGGGAGCTGTTTTTT. The chain couples TRBV15 to TRBJ2-2; 11 bases are shared with TRBD2. Germline V CDR1 and CDR2: LNHNV, YYDKDF (reference sequence). The V gene end was trimmed by 1 base and the J gene end by 7 bases; junction bases not matched to a gene: 11. The CDR3 sequence is 18 residues long. Using reference TRBV15 and TRBJ2-2 for the parts outside the CDR3, the full variable domain is DAMVIQNPRYQVTQFGKPVTLSCSQTLNHNVMYWYQQKSSQAPKLLFHYYDKDFNNEADTPDNFQSRRPNTSFCFLDIRSPGLGDTAMYLCATSRAFPSGRSGGELFFGEGSRLTVL.

The chain carries TRBV18 and TRBJ2-6; no clear D. Germline assignment: CDR1 KGHSH and CDR2 LQKENI. CDR3 length: 15 amino acids. Deletions cut 3 bases from V and 0 bases from J, with 6 bases between. DNA of the CDR3: TGTGCCAGCTCACCGGTTAACTCTGGGGCCAACGTCCTGACTTTC. Amino acid sequence: CASSPVNSGANVLTF. Full variable domain (missing parts from reference TRBV18 and TRBJ2-6): NAGVMQNPRHLVRRRGQEARLRCSPMKGHSHVYWYRQLPEEGLKFMVYLQKENIIDESGMPKERFSAEFPKEGPSILRIQQVVRGDSAAYFCASSPVNSGANVLTFGAGSRLTVL.

The V gene is TRBV28, the J gene TRBJ1-2; TRBD1 aligns across 7 bases. Germline V lookup: CDR1 MDHEN, CDR2 SYDVKM. The CDR3 has 12 residues. V shed 9 bases and J 4 bases; nucleotides not matched to a gene: 5. The CDR3 spells CASGTATYGYTF. CDR3 DNA sequence: TGTGCCAGTGGGACAGCTACCTATGGCTACACCTTC.

V usage is TRBV19 and J usage is TRBJ1-2; D call uncertain. V gave up 2 bases and J gave up 3 bases, with 7 bases separating them. This CDR3 contains 13 residues. The germline V gene has CDR1 LNHDA and CDR2 SQIVND (reference sequence). The CDR3, as DNA: TGTGCCAGTAGTATAACGGCAGACTATGGCTACACCTTC. Its protein product is CASSITADYGYTF.

CDR3 sequence: CASSILPGPSYEQYF. The CDR3 nucleotides are TGTGCCAGTAGTATTCTCCCCGGTCCCTCCTACGAGCAGTACTTC. This chain uses TRBV19 with TRBJ2-7; no firm D call. Germline V gives CDR1 LNHDA, CDR2 SQIVND (reference sequence). The V end was cut by 3 bases, the J end by 0 bases, with 12 bases between. This CDR3 region has 15 residues. The full variable domain, rest sourced from reference TRBV19 and TRBJ2-7, is DGGITQSPKYLFRKEGQNVTLSCEQNLNHDAMYWYRQDPGQGLRLIYYSQIVNDFQKGDIAEGYSVSREKKESFPLTVTSAQKNPTAFYLCASSILPGPSYEQYFGPGTRLTVT.

CDR3 in DNA: TGCGCCAGCAGCTTGACTAGCGGGATGGATGAGCAGTTCTTC. Translating it yields CASSLTSGMDEQFF. The chain recombines TRBV5-1 with TRBJ2-1; 10 bases align to TRBD2. From germline, CDR1 is SGHRS and CDR2 YFSETQ. Trimming at V came to 1 base and at J to 8 bases, leaving 3 bases not matched to a gene. This CDR3 spans 14 amino acids.

This clone appeared a single time. The chain has TRBV24-1 and TRBJ2-1, with TRBD1 matching over 10 bases. Germline assignment: CDR1 KGHDR and CDR2 SFDVKD. The V segment lost 4 bases and the J segment 8 bases; nucleotides outside the gene matches: 7. This CDR3 contains 15 residues. CDR3: CATSDNRDRGHEQFF. The CDR3 nucleotides are TGTGCCACCAGTGACAACCGGGACAGGGGTCATGAGCAGTTCTTC.

This rearrangement joins TRBV28 to TRBJ2-5; D is perhaps TRBD2 (5 bases). The CDR3 is made up of 13 amino acids. V lost 8 bases and J lost 13, with 23 bases in between. Per germline, CDR1 MDHEN and CDR2 SYDVKM. As DNA, the CDR3 is TGTGCCAGCGGATTGGGGAGACACGGAGATGGGTACTTC. This sequence encodes CASGLGRHGDGYF.